Included here is one T cell receptor beta chain sequence, with context. Patients from Seattle were sampled longitudinally, starting during active infection. CDR3 length: 11 amino acids. Germline values: CDR1 SNHLY, CDR2 FYNNEI. V lost 5 bases to trimming and J lost 15 bases; unmatched junction nucleotides: 6. This record belongs to a study of blood T cell repertoires in COVID-19. The wider study: Acute-phase and convalescent COVID-19 samples originated in the United States, Italy and Spain.

TCRdb keeps only in-frame clones here, not all; method: immunoSEQ multiplex PCR. The sample comprises 150,000 to 250,000 clones, around 75% of which are singletons, and less than 7% rests with the top ten. This sequence joins TRBV2 and TRBJ2-1; TRBD2 matches at 8 bases. The clonotype originates from a woman aged 40 to 50 with COVID-19, enrolled during active disease. Source material: peripheral blood. The DNA of the CDR3 is TGTGCCAGCAGTCGGACTAGCAGACGGTTCTTC. Amino acid sequence: CASSRTSRRFF. The complete variable domain, with remaining parts taken from reference TRBV2 and TRBJ2-1, reads EPEVTQTPSHQVTQMGQEVILRCVPISNHLYFYWYRQILGQKVEFLVSFYNNEISEKSEIFDDQFSVERPDGSNFTLKIRSTKLEDSAMYFCASSRTSRRFFGPGTRLTVL.